Below, 28 T cell receptor beta chains from the same sample are listed, as sequenced in a study of T cell responses to AZD1222 COVID-19 vaccine. Method: immunoSEQ multiplex PCR; TCRdb's copy keeps in-frame clones and lacks some. The repertoire holds roughly 150,000 clones, with roughly nine tenths as singletons. The sequencing here drew on peripheral blood, taken 28 days after the second AZD1222 dose. These receptor sequences come from an adult who received the AZD1222 COVID-19 vaccine.

V and J are TRBV27 and TRBJ2-7; D is undetermined. This CDR3 is built from 14 residues. Germline CDR1 and CDR2: MNHEY and SMNVEV (reference sequence). V was trimmed by 0 bases and J by 1 base, leaving 7 bases between them. CDR3 protein: CASSLSISSYEQYF. The CDR3 DNA sequence: TGTGCCAGCAGTTTATCGATCAGTTCCTACGAGCAGTACTTC.

The rearrangement links TRBV3-1 (or the pseudogene TRBV3-2) to TRBJ2-1; TRBD1 aligns across 8 bases. Germline loops: CDR1 LGHDT, CDR2 YNNKEL (reference sequence). The CDR3 extends over 15 amino acids. Trimming took 2 bases from V and 6 from J; bases not matched to a gene: 6. CDR3 residues: CASSQFVTGVNEQFF. In DNA, the CDR3 is TGTGCCAGCAGCCAATTCGTGACAGGGGTCAATGAGCAGTTCTTC.

The rearrangement joins TRBV5-1 to TRBJ1-6; D is undetermined. This CDR3 comprises 15 residues. Trimming stripped 2 bases from V and 10 bases from J, with 16 bases between. CDR1 is SGHRS, CDR2 YFSETQ, per germline. The CDR3 coding sequence is TGCGCCAGCAGCTTATGGTCTGGGGTCCAATCACCCCTCCACTTT. This codes for CASSLWSGVQSPLHF.

The gene calls are TRBV18 and TRBJ1-1, with TRBD1 identical over 7 bases. This CDR3 region has 14 residues. Per germline, CDR1 KGHSH and CDR2 LQKENI. Trimming at V came to 6 bases and at J to 1 base, leaving 5 bases not matched to a gene. CDR3 sequence reads: CASSWDSQNTEAFF. CDR3 bases: TGTGCCAGCTCCTGGGACAGCCAGAACACTGAAGCTTTCTTT. Combining the CDR3 with reference TRBV18 and TRBJ1-1 gives the whole variable domain NAGVMQNPRHLVRRRGQEARLRCSPMKGHSHVYWYRQLPEEGLKFMVYLQKENIIDESGMPKERFSAEFPKEGPSILRIQQVVRGDSAAYFCASSWDSQNTEAFFGQGTRLTVV.

The chain employs TRBV29-1 and TRBJ2-1, with 10 bases identical to TRBD2. V was clipped by 7 bases and J by 7 bases; unmatched bases: 16. The CDR3 loop spans 16 amino acids. The germline V gene has CDR1 SQVTM and CDR2 ANQGSEA. The DNA of the CDR3 is TGCAGCGCCACCGGGGGGACTAGCGACACTGGGAATGAGCAGTTCTTC. Protein product: CSATGGTSDTGNEQFF.

The chain joins TRBV5-6 to TRBJ2-3, with D tentatively TRBD2 (6 bases). Looked up from germline, CDR1 is SGHDT and CDR2 is YYEEEE. V lost 3 bases, J lost 3 bases, and 23 bases lay in between. The CDR3 has 18 residues. As DNA, the CDR3 is TGTGCCAGCAGCTCAAGGAGGGCGAGAGAAGTTAGGACAGATACGCAGTATTTT. The encoded protein is CASSSRRAREVRTDTQYF.

The genes are TRBV18 and TRBJ1-4, with D possibly being TRBD1 (5 bases). This CDR3 spans 15 amino acids. Germline V gene lookup returns CDR1 KGHSH and CDR2 LQKENI. V lost 2 bases to trimming and J lost 4 bases, with 11 bases between them. This CDR3 is CASSPSTVNNEKLFF. The CDR3 nucleotides are TGTGCCAGCTCACCATCGACAGTAAATAATGAAAAACTGTTTTTT.

This clone was picked up one time. This rearrangement joins TRBV5-5 to TRBJ2-7; the match to TRBD2 covers 10 bases. V lost 0 bases, J lost 4 bases, and 4 bases stayed unmatched. The CDR3 loop spans 15 amino acids. The germline gives CDR1 SGHKS, CDR2 YYEKEE (reference sequence). CDR3 region: CASSLAASGSYEQYF. The CDR3 DNA is TGTGCCAGCAGCTTGGCCGCTAGCGGGAGTTACGAGCAGTACTTC. Full variable domain (outside the CDR3, taken from reference TRBV5-5 and TRBJ2-7): DAGVTQSPTHLIKTRGQQVTLRCSPISGHKSVSWYQQVLGQGPQFIFQYYEKEERGRGNFPDRFSARQFPNYSSELNVNALLLGDSALYLCASSLAASGSYEQYFGPGTRLTVT.

The chain links TRBV29-1 to TRBJ2-2, with TRBD2 matching over 11 bases. The V and J ends lost 7 bases and 1 base, in that order; junction bases with no gene match: 8. CDR1 SQVTM and CDR2 ANQGSEA come from the germline V gene. The CDR3 spans 16 residues. CDR3 sequence reads: CSGGMGTSGNTGELFF. The CDR3 nucleotides read TGCAGCGGTGGAATGGGGACTAGCGGGAACACCGGGGAGCTGTTTTTT.

CDR3 DNA sequence: TGTGCCAGCAGGCCGGACGGCATTAACTATGGCTACACCTTC. It specifies CASRPDGINYGYTF. The chain is built from TRBV2 and TRBJ1-2, with D unclear. V was shortened by 6 bases and J by 1 base, with 12 bases between the two germline ends. The CDR3 sequence is 14 residues long. Germline V gene lookup returns CDR1 SNHLY and CDR2 FYNNEI.

This chain connects TRBV28 to TRBJ1-4, with D unresolved. The germline V and J ends were trimmed by 3 bases and 7 bases, with 12 bases remaining between them. The germline CDR1 and CDR2 sequences are MDHEN and SYDVKM. The CDR3 length is 14 residues. CDR3 amino acids: CASSLGGTSEKLFF. The CDR3 nucleotides read TGTGCCAGCAGTTTGGGAGGAACAAGTGAAAAACTGTTTTTT.

The genes are TRBV9 and TRBJ2-7; the match to TRBD2 covers 8 bases. Trimming removed 3 bases from V and 0 bases from J; junction bases left unmatched: 8. Per the germline V gene, CDR1 is SGDLS and CDR2 is YYNGEE. CDR3 length: 16 amino acids. The CDR3 bases are TGTGCCAGCAGCGGAGGACTAGCCCCAAGCTCCTACGAGCAGTACTTC. Translated: CASSGGLAPSSYEQYF.

The chain joins TRBV5-1 to TRBJ1-1; unclear D gene. Trimming stripped 0 bases from V and 0 bases from J, with 6 bases between. The CDR3 sequence is 14 residues long. Germline CDR1 SGHRS, CDR2 YFSETQ. CDR3 DNA sequence: TGCGCCAGCAGCTTGGATTCCATGAACACTGAAGCTTTCTTT. It yields the protein CASSLDSMNTEAFF.

The CDR3 nucleotides read TGCGCCAGCAGCTTGATGATGGGGGAGGGCCGTAACACCGGGGAGCTGTTTTTT. Residues: CASSLMMGEGRNTGELFF. The J gene is TRBJ2-2, the V gene TRBV5-1, with 7 bases identical to TRBD2. CDR1 and CDR2 from the germline V gene are SGHRS and YFSETQ. V was pared by 1 base and J by 2 bases, with 11 bases of the junction left unmatched. This CDR3 has 18 amino acids.

CDR3 region: CASCRGGSGNTIYF. CDR3 DNA: TGTGCCAGTTGTAGGGGGGGTTCTGGAAACACCATATATTTT. The chain links TRBV19 to TRBJ1-3; a possible D gene is TRBD1 (6 bases). Germline V lookup: CDR1 LNHDA, CDR2 SQIVND (reference sequence). The CDR3 has 14 residues. Trimming took off 8 bases at V and 1 base at J, with 12 bases between the two ends. Using reference TRBV19 and TRBJ1-3 for the parts outside the CDR3, the full variable domain is DGGITQSPKYLFRKEGQNVTLSCEQNLNHDAMYWYRQDPGQGLRLIYYSQIVNDFQKGDIAEGYSVSREKKESFPLTVTSAQKNPTAFYLCASCRGGSGNTIYFGEGSWLTVV.

J is TRBJ1-1 and V is TRBV7-3; tentative D call: TRBD1 (6 bases). This CDR3 is 16 amino acids long. V was trimmed by 5 bases and J by 0 bases, leaving 16 bases between them. In germline, CDR1 is SGHTA, CDR2 FQGTGA. DNA for the CDR3: TGTGCCAGCAGCCGAGAGGGGGGAATAGTGAACACTGAAGCTTTCTTT. Protein sequence: CASSREGGIVNTEAFF.

The chain uses TRBV2 and TRBJ2-2; no firm D call. V was cut by 4 bases and J by 3 bases, with 9 bases left in between. The CDR3 contains 14 residues. The V gene's germline CDR1 is SNHLY and CDR2 FYNNEI. The CDR3 nucleotides are TGTGCCAGCAGTGGGGTCAGCTACACCGGGGAGCTGTTTTTT. Translation gives CASSGVSYTGELFF.

This sequence joins TRBV28 and TRBJ1-2; TRBD1 might be the D (6 bases). The V end was cut by 8 bases, the J end by 2 bases, with 21 bases between. The CDR3 spans 16 residues. CDR1 is MDHEN, CDR2 SYDVKM, per germline. CDR3 protein: CASGNSGTPLNYGYTF. The CDR3 nucleotides read TGTGCCAGCGGGAACTCCGGGACACCTTTAAACTATGGCTACACCTTC.

This clone was seen only once. The chain joins TRBV10-3 to TRBJ2-1; no firm D call. CDR1 ENHRY and CDR2 SYGVKD come from the germline V gene. The CDR3 runs to 14 residues. Deletions cut 8 bases from V and 7 bases from J, with 18 bases between. The CDR3 sequence is CAIGRDLHSNEQFF. DNA of the CDR3: TGTGCCATCGGTCGAGACCTGCACTCAAATGAGCAGTTCTTC.

The chain carries TRBV2 and TRBJ2-5; D not resolved. From germline, CDR1 is SNHLY and CDR2 FYNNEI. CDR3 size: 14 residues. The CDR3 region has the DNA TGTGCTTCCCAATTTCGGGCGCTCCAAGAGACCCAGTACTTC. Translating gives CASQFRALQETQYF.

The rearrangement joins TRBV11-1 to TRBJ1-3; D is ambiguous. Trimming shortened V by 3 bases and J by 0 bases, and 6 bases separated the two germline ends. The CDR3 loop spans 14 amino acids. From germline, CDR1 is SGHAT and CDR2 FQDESV (reference sequence). Here the CDR3 DNA reads TGTGCCAGCAGCTTCAGACCCTCTGGAAACACCATATATTTT. Protein: CASSFRPSGNTIYF. The full variable domain, completed using reference TRBV11-1 and TRBJ1-3, is EAEVAQSPRYKITEKSQAVAFWCDPISGHATLYWYRQILGQGPELLVQFQDESVVDDSQLPKDRFSAERLKGVDSTLKIQPAELGDSAMYLCASSFRPSGNTIYFGEGSWLTVV.

This clone was found a few times. The chain recombines TRBV11-1 with TRBJ1-1; the D is unclear. This CDR3 spans 15 amino acids. Trimming left V 0 bases short and J 11 bases short, with 19 bases between. CDR1 and CDR2 from the germline V gene are SGHAT and FQDESV (reference sequence). Written as DNA, the CDR3 is TGTGCCAGCAGCTTAGCGCCGTCCGCAGATGTAGAGGCTTTCTTT. Its protein is CASSLAPSADVEAFF.

The CDR3 DNA is TGTGCCAGCAAAATCATAAGCGGGAGCCCAGATACGCAGTATTTT. Encoded protein: CASKIISGSPDTQYF. The chain combines TRBV28 with TRBJ2-3; 8 positions match TRBD2. Germline values: CDR1 MDHEN, CDR2 SYDVKM. The V segment lost 7 bases and the J segment 4 bases; nucleotides outside the gene matches: 10. This CDR3 spans 15 amino acids.

This clone was recorded once. The V and J genes are TRBV29-1 and TRBJ2-7; TRBD2 is a possible D gene (6 bases). CDR1 and CDR2 from the germline V gene are SQVTM and ANQGSEA. CDR3 length equals 13 residues. V shed 3 bases and J shed 5 bases, with 14 bases lying between them. CDR3 sequence: CSVERLEDHEQYF. The CDR3 region has the DNA TGCAGCGTTGAGCGACTAGAGGATCACGAGCAGTACTTC.

CDR3 sequence (DNA): TGTGCCAGCTCACCACCGTGGCAGGGGGTAGCTAATGAAAAACTGTTTTTT. Translating gives CASSPPWQGVANEKLFF. This rearrangement joins TRBV18 to TRBJ1-4, with TRBD1 matching over 7 bases. This CDR3 comprises 17 residues. Germline V gene lookup returns CDR1 KGHSH and CDR2 LQKENI. The trim removed 0 bases at V and 3 bases at J, leaving 7 bases unmatched.

The gene calls are TRBV7-6 and TRBJ2-2; 7 nucleotides align to TRBD2. This CDR3 is built from 16 residues. V lost 6 bases and J lost 1; bases outside the gene matches: 8. CDR1 and CDR2 from the germline V gene are SGHVS and FNYEAQ. The CDR3 sequence is CASRSLAELNTGELFF. The CDR3, as DNA: TGTGCCAGCAGATCTCTAGCGGAGCTGAACACCGGGGAGCTGTTTTTT.

This clone was recorded only once. The chain links TRBV28 to TRBJ2-5; the D gene is possibly TRBD1 (6 bases). CDR3 length: 16 residues. V lost 3 bases to trimming and J lost 1 base, with 15 bases between them. Germline CDR1 reads MDHEN; CDR2 reads SYDVKM. CDR3 sequence reads: CASSFRGRDTQETQYF. Here the CDR3 DNA reads TGTGCCAGCAGTTTCAGGGGCCGGGACACCCAAGAGACCCAGTACTTC. Supplemented by reference TRBV28 and TRBJ2-5, the full variable domain reads DVKVTQSSRYLVKRTGEKVFLECVQDMDHENMFWYRQDPGLGLRLIYFSYDVKMKEKGDIPEGYSVSREKKERFSLILESASTNQTSMYLCASSFRGRDTQETQYFGPGTRLLVL.

The chain combines TRBV25-1 with TRBJ2-4, with unresolved D. The V and J ends lost 9 bases and 5 bases respectively, with 17 bases between them. The V gene's germline CDR1 is MGHDK and CDR2 SYGVNS. CDR3 length equals 14 residues. The DNA for the CDR3 is TGTGCCAGTACCAAAAATGGGTGGGAAAACATTCAGTACTTC. Translation gives CASTKNGWENIQYF.